This TCR beta chain was captured in a study of blood T cells in healthy people across ages. In the case of this clonotype: A read error is possible here, since a much larger clone lies one base away.

With a J-beta primer mix and a sample-barcoded 5' primer, a second PCR ran about 6 to 11 cycles. In TCRdb, the 5' RACE reads were re-called with MiXCR into one record per CDR3 protein. The sample has about 670,000 distinct CDR3 sequences, over 40% seen once; the top ten hold about 13%. CDR1 is SNHLY, CDR2 FYNNEI, per germline. V shed 2 bases and J shed 13 bases, with 18 bases lying between them. The CDR3 loop spans 14 amino acids. The sequenced sample was blood. The gene calls are TRBV2 and TRBJ2-1; D is tentatively TRBD1 or TRBD2 (5 bases each). The TCR originated in a woman older than 75 in good health. CDR3 loop: CASSERLSGGTQFF. The CDR3, as DNA: TGTGCCAGCAGTGAACGCCTTTCCGGTGGGACCCAGTTCTTC. Full variable domain (missing parts from reference TRBV2 and TRBJ2-1): EPEVTQTPSHQVTQMGQEVILRCVPISNHLYFYWYRQILGQKVEFLVSFYNNEISEKSEIFDDQFSVERPDGSNFTLKIRSTKLEDSAMYFCASSERLSGGTQFFGPGTRLTVL.